Presented here are 27 T cell receptor beta chains from one specimen sequenced in a study of T cell responses to AZD1222 COVID-19 vaccine (dated by TCRdb to about 2021). The receptor library was made with the immunoSEQ multiplex PCR assay. Here the immuneACCESS table is served through TCRdb, limited to in-frame sequences with V and J called. Missing clones are a known gap in these copies; in checked studies unresolved V genes cover under half, and the rest lacks a known reason. The sample table lists approximately 100,000 clones, about nine tenths of them with a count of one. Approximately 1.3% of the sample comes from the top ten. The sample's time point label, in plain terms: baseline before first vaccination. The sequencing here drew on peripheral blood, taken on day 0 of AZD1222 vaccination. The origin of the receptors is an adult in good health.

The gene calls are TRBV13 and TRBJ1-2, with D unresolved. The CDR3 loop spans 13 amino acids. V was trimmed by 4 bases and J by 4 bases, leaving 10 bases between them. Looked up from germline, CDR1 is PRHDT and CDR2 is FYEKMQ (reference sequence). The CDR3 nucleotides are TGTGCCAGCAGCTCGATGGTGGGCTATGGCTACACCTTC. Protein: CASSSMVGYGYTF.

The chain employs TRBV5-1 and TRBJ1-4, with unresolved D. V gave up 4 bases and J gave up 6 bases, with 13 bases separating them. Looked up from germline, CDR1 is SGHRS and CDR2 is YFSETQ. The CDR3 is made up of 14 amino acids. Here the CDR3 reads CASSPGPDDEKLFF. CDR3 DNA sequence: TGCGCCAGCAGCCCCGGGCCTGACGATGAAAAACTGTTTTTT.

V usage is TRBV5-4 and J usage is TRBJ2-7, with D possibly matching TRBD1 (5 bases). Germline CDR1 reads SGHNT; CDR2 reads YYREEE (reference sequence). The CDR3 extends over 13 amino acids. V lost 0 bases to trimming and J lost 7 bases, with 11 bases between them. The CDR3 loop is CASSLVTGGEQYF. The CDR3 DNA reads as TGTGCCAGCAGCTTGGTTACAGGTGGAGAGCAGTACTTC.

The gene calls are TRBV10-3 and TRBJ1-2, with D possibly TRBD1 on 5 matching bases. CDR3 length: 16 amino acids. V shed 2 bases and J shed 1 base, with 14 bases lying between them. CDR1 is ENHRY and CDR2 is SYGVKD in the germline V gene. The CDR3 DNA follows: TGTGCCATCAGTGAGACGGGGGGGACGAATAACTATGGCTACACCTTC. Its protein is CAISETGGTNNYGYTF.

The chain carries TRBV3-1 (or the pseudogene TRBV3-2) and TRBJ1-2; 7 positions agree with TRBD1. Germline CDR1 reads LGHDT; CDR2 reads YNNKEL (reference sequence). V lost 4 bases and J lost 0; bases outside the gene matches: 5. This CDR3 is 15 amino acids long. The CDR3 here is CASSPAGTANYGYTF. CDR3 DNA: TGTGCCAGCAGCCCGGCAGGGACAGCTAACTATGGCTACACCTTC.

The V and J genes are TRBV6-1 and TRBJ1-4; maybe TRBD1 (6 bases). The CDR3 has 13 amino acids. V was shortened by 3 bases and J by 5 bases, with 7 bases between the two germline ends. Germline V gene sequence: CDR1 MNHNS, CDR2 SASEGT. This chain's CDR3 is CASSDRGNEKLFF. CDR3 coding DNA: TGTGCCAGCAGTGACAGGGGCAATGAAAAACTGTTTTTT.

This clone was seen only a few times. The chain joins TRBV7-9 to TRBJ1-1; D is unclear. The CDR3 loop spans 14 amino acids. Germline CDR1 reads SEHNR; CDR2 reads FQNEAQ (reference sequence). The V end was cut by 1 base, the J end by 5 bases, with 11 bases between. CDR3 in amino acids: CASSLGSPKTEAFF. Here the CDR3 DNA reads TGTGCCAGCAGCTTAGGGTCTCCTAAGACTGAAGCTTTCTTT.

The chain uses TRBV21-1 and TRBJ2-5; TRBD1 is the table's D call, not checked against the DNA. TRBV21-1 is deemed a pseudogene. The CDR3 has 22 amino acids. DNA for the CDR3: TGTGCCAGCAGCCGTACAAGACAGGGGTCTAGCGCCCGTTACCAAAACCAAGAGACCCAGTACTTC. Translated: CASSRTRQGSSARYQNQETQYF.

Worth noting for this clone: At the DNA level, this CDR3 is encoded by other sequences in the same sample as well. The rearrangement uses TRBV24-1 and TRBJ2-2, with D unresolved. CDR3 length: 11 residues. CDR1 KGHDR and CDR2 SFDVKD come from the germline V gene. V was pared by 7 bases and J by 7 bases, with 6 bases between. CDR3 amino acids: CATRGIGELFF. For the CDR3, the DNA is TGTGCCACCAGGGGGATCGGGGAGCTGTTTTTT.

The DNA for the CDR3 is TGTGCCAGCAGTCAGCACGTCCTGGATGGCTACACCTTC. Protein: CASSQHVLDGYTF. The rearrangement uses TRBV7-9 and TRBJ1-2; D uncertain. Germline CDR1 is SEHNR and CDR2 is FQNEAQ (reference sequence). The V end lost 6 bases, the J end lost 6 bases, and 14 bases lay between the germline ends. The CDR3 spans 13 residues.

The chain is built from TRBV15 and TRBJ1-1; unclear D gene. The ends were cut back, 0 bases at V and 2 bases at J, with 7 bases in the middle. This CDR3 has 14 amino acids. Germline CDR1 LNHNV, CDR2 YYDKDF (reference sequence). In nucleotides, the CDR3 is TGTGCCACCAGCAGAGAGAACAGCAACACTGAAGCTTTCTTT. It encodes CATSRENSNTEAFF.

The chain joins TRBV3-1 (or the pseudogene TRBV3-2) to TRBJ1-4; 7 bases are a match to TRBD1. Per the germline V gene, CDR1 is LGHDT and CDR2 is YNNKEL (reference sequence). The J segment lost 3 bases and the V segment lost 9 bases, leaving 4 bases of the junction unmatched. This CDR3 has 13 amino acids. The CDR3, as DNA: TGTGCCAGTACCGGGACAGCTAATGAAAAACTGTTTTTT. It yields the protein CASTGTANEKLFF.

V is TRBV10-2 and J is TRBJ2-7; D is perhaps TRBD1 (5 bases). Trimming stripped 3 bases from V and 6 bases from J, with 15 bases between. There are 14 residues in the CDR3. The germline V gene has CDR1 WSHSY and CDR2 SAAADI. The CDR3 loop is CASSESRELGEQYF. CDR3 coding DNA: TGCGCCAGCAGTGAAAGCAGGGAATTGGGCGAGCAGTACTTC.

The chain employs TRBV7-3 and TRBJ2-2, with 9 bases identical to TRBD2. The junction had 10 bases not matched to a gene; V was cut back by 5 bases and J by 3 bases. Per germline, CDR1 SGHTA and CDR2 FQGTGA. The CDR3 length is 17 residues. The CDR3, as DNA: TGTGCCAGCAGCCGTCCCTTAGCGGGGGACCACACCGGGGAGCTGTTTTTT. Residues: CASSRPLAGDHTGELFF.

The chain carries TRBV2 and TRBJ1-6; tentatively, D is TRBD1 (6 bases). Germline loops: CDR1 SNHLY, CDR2 FYNNEI. Trimming shortened V by 4 bases and J by 10 bases, and 17 bases separated the two germline ends. CDR3 size: 15 residues. CDR3 in amino acids: CASSGDRGLESPLHF. CDR3 sequence (DNA): TGTGCCAGCAGTGGAGATCGGGGGCTAGAGTCACCCCTCCACTTT. Combining the CDR3 with reference TRBV2 and TRBJ1-6 gives the whole variable domain EPEVTQTPSHQVTQMGQEVILRCVPISNHLYFYWYRQILGQKVEFLVSFYNNEISEKSEIFDDQFSVERPDGSNFTLKIRSTKLEDSAMYFCASSGDRGLESPLHFGNGTRLTVT.

The chain joins TRBV28 to TRBJ1-6; 8 positions agree with TRBD1. Germline-derived CDR1 and CDR2 are MDHEN and SYDVKM. This CDR3 is built from 15 residues. With 6 bases clipped from V and 9 bases from J, the junction kept 10 bases outside the gene matches. CDR3 sequence reads: CASSPGGTGGSPLHF. The CDR3 nucleotides are TGTGCCAGCAGCCCAGGCGGGACAGGAGGTTCACCCCTCCACTTT.

This sequence joins TRBV6-5 and TRBJ1-1; D gene unclear. CDR3 length: 13 amino acids. Trimming cost V 7 bases and J 1 base, with 10 bases left between them. From germline, CDR1 is MNHEY and CDR2 SVGAGI. CDR3: CASIQVQNTEAFF. The DNA of the CDR3 is TGTGCCAGCATCCAGGTCCAGAACACTGAAGCTTTCTTT.

The chain carries TRBV7-8 and TRBJ1-2; 12 bases are a match to TRBD1. V lost 5 bases and J lost 4; bases outside the gene matches: 14. The CDR3 totals 18 residues. CDR1 is SGHVS, CDR2 FQNEAQ, per germline. CDR3 DNA: TGTGCCAGCAGCCGACGCGACATTTTGGGACAGGGGGCCTATGGCTACACCTTC. This translates into CASSRRDILGQGAYGYTF.

The chain combines TRBV28 with TRBJ1-6, with D uncertain. Deletions cut 4 bases from V and 10 bases from J, with 14 bases between. This CDR3 region has 14 residues. CDR1 and CDR2 (germline): MDHEN, SYDVKM. In nucleotides, the CDR3 is TGTGCCAGCAGTTGGCTAGAGGGCGGGTCACCCCTCCACTTT. Translating it yields CASSWLEGGSPLHF.

The V gene is TRBV6-6, the J gene TRBJ2-5, with TRBD2 matching over 10 bases. CDR1 MNHNY and CDR2 SVGAGI come from the germline V gene (reference sequence). Trimming took 7 bases from V and 7 from J; bases not matched to a gene: 6. The CDR3 runs 13 residues. This chain's CDR3 is CASTELAGWTQYF. CDR3 in DNA: TGTGCCAGCACCGAACTAGCGGGGTGGACCCAGTACTTC.

This clone has just one count. The chain uses TRBV19 and TRBJ1-1, with 10 bases aligning to TRBD1. The germline V gene encodes CDR1 LNHDA and CDR2 SQIVND (reference sequence). There are 14 residues in the CDR3. V gave up 3 bases and J gave up 5 bases; unmatched junction bases: 3. In DNA, the CDR3 is TGTGCCAGTAGTATGGGGACAGGGGCGACTGAAGCTTTCTTT. As protein: CASSMGTGATEAFF. Supplemented by reference TRBV19 and TRBJ1-1, the full variable domain reads DGGITQSPKYLFRKEGQNVTLSCEQNLNHDAMYWYRQDPGQGLRLIYYSQIVNDFQKGDIAEGYSVSREKKESFPLTVTSAQKNPTAFYLCASSMGTGATEAFFGQGTRLTVV.

The chain joins TRBV11-2 to TRBJ1-1; the D gene is possibly TRBD1 (5 bases). V lost 5 bases, J lost 0 bases, and 10 bases lay in between. Germline V gene data show CDR1 as SGHAT and CDR2 as FQNNGV. The CDR3 totals 14 residues. CDR3 sequence (DNA): TGTGCCAGCAGCCCAGGGACGGTGAACACTGAAGCTTTCTTT. Residues: CASSPGTVNTEAFF.

The V call is TRBV25-1, the J call TRBJ1-2; 9 bases are a match to TRBD1. V dropped 4 bases and J dropped 0; count of bases not matched to a gene: 6. CDR1 and CDR2 (germline): MGHDK, SYGVNS. The length of the CDR3 is 16 residues. The CDR3: CASSGDRQGANYGYTF. The CDR3 DNA follows: TGTGCCAGCAGTGGGGACCGACAGGGGGCTAACTATGGCTACACCTTC.

This rearrangement joins TRBV6-5 to TRBJ2-2, with 11 positions matching TRBD1. This CDR3 spans 15 amino acids. V lost 5 bases to trimming and J lost 6 bases; unmatched junction nucleotides: 5. CDR1 is MNHEY and CDR2 is SVGAGI in the germline V gene. The CDR3 nucleotides are TGTGCCAGCAGTAGGGACAGGGGGGTCTCCGGGGAGCTGTTTTTT. Translating gives CASSRDRGVSGELFF.

The CDR3 loop is CASSFQGSDYEQYF. The CDR3, as DNA: TGTGCCAGCAGCTTCCAGGGATCAGACTACGAGCAGTACTTC. This chain uses TRBV7-9 with TRBJ2-7; tentative D call: TRBD1 (5 bases). The CDR3 spans 14 residues. The germline gives CDR1 SEHNR, CDR2 FQNEAQ (reference sequence). Trimming took off 3 bases at V and 3 bases at J, with 12 bases between the two ends.

The chain combines TRBV6-5 with TRBJ1-5; TRBD1 might be the D (5 bases). Germline assignment: CDR1 MNHEY and CDR2 SVGAGI. The CDR3 is made up of 15 amino acids. With 5 bases removed from V and 6 bases from J, the gap between germline ends came to 17 bases. The CDR3 DNA sequence: TGTGCCAGCAGTCCGGGACTGAGAGGAGGTCAGCCCCAGCATTTT. As protein: CASSPGLRGGQPQHF.

V is TRBV15 and J is TRBJ2-5; D unresolved. Trimming cost V 0 bases and J 5 bases, with 7 bases left between them. The germline V gene encodes CDR1 LNHNV and CDR2 YYDKDF (reference sequence). The length of the CDR3 is 13 residues. The CDR3 here is CATSRDLHETQYF. CDR3 DNA: TGTGCCACCAGCAGAGATCTCCATGAGACCCAGTACTTC. Combining the CDR3 with reference TRBV15 and TRBJ2-5 gives the whole variable domain DAMVIQNPRYQVTQFGKPVTLSCSQTLNHNVMYWYQQKSSQAPKLLFHYYDKDFNNEADTPDNFQSRRPNTSFCFLDIRSPGLGDTAMYLCATSRDLHETQYFGPGTRLLVL.